A single sample gave rise to the 28 T cell receptor beta chains below, sequenced in a study of blood T cell repertoires in COVID-19. Only in-frame clones appear in the TCRdb table, and some are missing; sequencing was by immunoSEQ multiplex PCR. The repertoire holds roughly 410,000 clones, with more than 70% as singletons. Sequenced material: peripheral blood. These receptors all come from a woman aged 55 to 70 with COVID-19, enrolled during active disease.

This clone was picked up a small number of times. This chain connects TRBV10-3 to TRBJ1-6; TRBD1 might be the D (6 bases). V lost 0 bases and J lost 5, with 8 bases in between. Per the germline V gene, CDR1 is ENHRY and CDR2 is SYGVKD. The CDR3 runs to 15 residues. CDR3: CAISESTGHNSPLHF. The CDR3, as DNA: TGTGCCATCAGTGAGTCCACAGGGCATAATTCACCCCTCCACTTT.

Comments on this clone: Other DNA sequences in this sample translate to the same CDR3. The chain recombines TRBV9 with TRBJ2-7, with TRBD1 matching over 8 bases. This CDR3 region has 14 residues. The trim removed 2 bases at V and 2 bases at J, leaving 3 bases unmatched. Germline V gives CDR1 SGDLS, CDR2 YYNGEE. The chain's CDR3 is CASSVGTGTYEQYF. CDR3 sequence (DNA): TGTGCCAGCAGCGTCGGGACAGGAACCTACGAGCAGTACTTC. Combining the CDR3 with reference TRBV9 and TRBJ2-7 gives the whole variable domain DSGVTQTPKHLITATGQRVTLRCSPRSGDLSVYWYQQSLDQGLQFLIQYYNGEERAKGNILERFSAQQFPDLHSELNLSSLELGDSALYFCASSVGTGTYEQYFGPGTRLTVT.

V is TRBV9 and J is TRBJ2-1; TRBD2 matches at 7 bases. Germline assignment: CDR1 SGDLS and CDR2 YYNGEE. This CDR3 contains 16 residues. Trimming cost V 4 bases and J 2 bases; bases outside gene matches: 9. CDR3 sequence (DNA): TGTGCCAGCAGCCTCAGCGGGGCGGGGACCTACAATGAGCAGTTCTTC. This sequence encodes CASSLSGAGTYNEQFF.

The chain has TRBV18 and TRBJ1-2; 10 nucleotides agree with TRBD1. The CDR3 has 15 residues. V shed 3 bases and J 8 bases; nucleotides not matched to a gene: 9. Germline CDR1 is KGHSH and CDR2 is LQKENI. CDR3 loop: CASSPPGQGSGGYTF. As DNA, the CDR3 is TGTGCCAGCTCACCCCCGGGACAGGGGAGCGGCGGCTACACCTTC.

V gene TRBV18 combines with J gene TRBJ1-4; 7 bases line up with TRBD1. V lost 4 bases and J lost 6; bases outside the gene matches: 5. The CDR3 sequence is 14 residues long. Germline loops: CDR1 KGHSH, CDR2 LQKENI. CDR3 in amino acids: CASSRQGSDEKLFF. CDR3 nucleotide sequence: TGTGCCAGCTCACGACAGGGTTCCGATGAAAAACTGTTTTTT. Full variable domain (rest looked up from reference TRBV18 and TRBJ1-4): NAGVMQNPRHLVRRRGQEARLRCSPMKGHSHVYWYRQLPEEGLKFMVYLQKENIIDESGMPKERFSAEFPKEGPSILRIQQVVRGDSAAYFCASSRQGSDEKLFFGSGTQLSVL.

V and J are TRBV2 and TRBJ2-3; TRBD1 agrees at 7 bases. Per germline, CDR1 SNHLY and CDR2 FYNNEI. The CDR3 covers 14 residues. The J segment lost 5 bases and the V segment lost 2 bases, leaving 4 bases of the junction unmatched. CDR3: CASSERQGRDTQYF. As DNA, the CDR3 is TGTGCCAGCAGTGAAAGACAGGGTAGAGATACGCAGTATTTT. Complete variable domain (other parts from reference TRBV2 and TRBJ2-3): EPEVTQTPSHQVTQMGQEVILRCVPISNHLYFYWYRQILGQKVEFLVSFYNNEISEKSEIFDDQFSVERPDGSNFTLKIRSTKLEDSAMYFCASSERQGRDTQYFGPGTRLTVL.

CDR3 amino acids: CASSPRLDTYEQYF. The CDR3 DNA sequence: TGTGCCAGCAGCCCAAGACTAGATACCTACGAGCAGTACTTC. The chain uses TRBV9 and TRBJ2-7; the D gene is possibly TRBD2 (6 bases). Germline CDR1 reads SGDLS; CDR2 reads YYNGEE. The CDR3 is made up of 14 amino acids. Trimming left V 4 bases short and J 2 bases short, with 13 bases between.

The chain recombines TRBV3-1 (or the pseudogene TRBV3-2) with TRBJ2-1; possibly TRBD2 for D (6 bases). The CDR3 runs 12 residues. Germline V gives CDR1 LGHDT, CDR2 YNNKEL (reference sequence). The V end lost 7 bases, the J end lost 9 bases, and 13 bases lay between the germline ends. The CDR3 here is CASNSREGEQFF. The CDR3 coding sequence is TGTGCCAGCAACTCGCGGGAAGGTGAGCAGTTCTTC.

V usage is TRBV29-1 and J usage is TRBJ2-7; a possible D gene is TRBD1 (5 bases). Trimming pared 4 bases from V and 6 bases from J, leaving 10 bases between. The germline V gene has CDR1 SQVTM and CDR2 ANQGSEA. The CDR3 covers 11 residues. As DNA, the CDR3 is TGCAGCGTTGCACAGGCCCTCGAGCAGTACTTC. Its translation: CSVAQALEQYF.

The rearrangement links TRBV9 to TRBJ2-1, with 10 nucleotides matching TRBD2. Germline V lookup: CDR1 SGDLS, CDR2 YYNGEE. This CDR3 has 20 amino acids. V lost 0 bases and J lost 4; bases outside the gene matches: 16. The CDR3 DNA sequence: TGTGCCAGCAGCGTAGACCCGACGGGCGCACTAGCGGGGATATACAATGAGCAGTTCTTC. The encoded protein is CASSVDPTGALAGIYNEQFF.

CDR3 sequence (DNA): TGTGCCACCAGTGATTTTAGGGGGCAGTATTTT. Its translation: CATSDFRGQYF. The rearrangement joins TRBV24-1 to TRBJ2-3; TRBD1 might be the D (5 bases). With 1 base removed from V and 11 bases from J, the gap between germline ends came to 6 bases. CDR3 size: 11 residues. Germline lookup yields CDR1 KGHDR and CDR2 SFDVKD.

The chain has TRBV7-9 and TRBJ1-2; D remains unclear. Germline V gene data show CDR1 as SEHNR and CDR2 as FQNEAQ (reference sequence). Trimming pared 2 bases from V and 8 bases from J, leaving 15 bases between. This CDR3 has 14 residues. The CDR3 coding sequence is TGTGCCAGCAGCTTACCCTCACTAGAGAAGGGCTACACCTTC. It is translated as CASSLPSLEKGYTF.

V gene TRBV19 combines with J gene TRBJ1-4; D may be TRBD1 (5 bases). Germline CDR1 and CDR2: LNHDA and SQIVND (reference sequence). The germline V and J ends were trimmed by 2 bases and 2 bases, with 12 bases remaining between them. CDR3 size: 16 residues. In DNA form, the CDR3 reads TGTGCCAGTAGTATAAGGGCAGGGCCGACTAATGAAAAACTGTTTTTT. The encoded protein is CASSIRAGPTNEKLFF.

V and J are TRBV12-5 and TRBJ1-1; weak D call: TRBD1 (6 bases). Germline values: CDR1 LGHNT, CDR2 FRNRAP. This CDR3 comprises 15 residues. V was pared by 6 bases and J by 1 base, with 15 bases between. CDR3 residues: CASGFNLDRNTEAFF. The CDR3 DNA follows: TGTGCTAGTGGCTTCAATTTGGACAGGAACACTGAAGCTTTCTTT.

The chain joins TRBV5-6 to TRBJ2-2; D is ambiguous. This CDR3 has 14 residues. Germline loops: CDR1 SGHDT, CDR2 YYEEEE. The germline V and J ends were trimmed by 4 bases and 8 bases, with 15 bases remaining between them. The CDR3 DNA sequence: TGTGCCAGCAGCCCCGGTGGTCGAAAAGGGGAGCTGTTTTTT. Translated: CASSPGGRKGELFF.

The chain has TRBV29-1 and TRBJ2-5; D ambiguous. The germline V gene encodes CDR1 SQVTM and CDR2 ANQGSEA. The CDR3 runs 12 residues. Trimming cost V 0 bases and J 5 bases, with 7 bases left between them. The CDR3 here is CSVEDGQETQYF. The CDR3 DNA is TGCAGCGTTGAAGATGGGCAGGAGACCCAGTACTTC.

The genes are TRBV28 and TRBJ1-1; no clear D. The V gene lost 3 bases and the J gene lost 4 bases, with 12 bases spanning the gap. The CDR3 is made up of 14 amino acids. Per the germline V gene, CDR1 is MDHEN and CDR2 is SYDVKM. The DNA of the CDR3 is TGTGCCAGCAGTTTTACGACATCTATCACTGAAGCTTTCTTT. As protein: CASSFTTSITEAFF. Full variable domain (remainder filled in from reference TRBV28 and TRBJ1-1): DVKVTQSSRYLVKRTGEKVFLECVQDMDHENMFWYRQDPGLGLRLIYFSYDVKMKEKGDIPEGYSVSREKKERFSLILESASTNQTSMYLCASSFTTSITEAFFGQGTRLTVV.

About this clone itself: Distinct nucleotide sequences in the sample also encode this CDR3. The chain joins TRBV12-5 to TRBJ1-1; D unclear. V was shortened by 6 bases and J by 1 base, with 9 bases between the two germline ends. This CDR3 spans 13 amino acids. Germline V gene data show CDR1 as LGHNT and CDR2 as FRNRAP. The CDR3 reads CASGFSGNTEAFF. CDR3 DNA: TGTGCTAGTGGCTTCTCGGGGAACACTGAAGCTTTCTTT. Drawing the rest from reference TRBV12-5 and TRBJ1-1, the complete variable domain is DARVTQTPRHKVTEMGQEVTMRCQPILGHNTVFWYRQTMMQGLELLAYFRNRAPLDDSGMPKDRFSAEMPDATLATLKIQPSEPRDSAVYFCASGFSGNTEAFFGQGTRLTVV.

This clone was picked up many times. The V and J genes are TRBV2 and TRBJ1-6; D may be TRBD1 (5 bases). Trimming pared 7 bases from V and 0 bases from J, leaving 13 bases between. The CDR3 covers 16 residues. Per germline, CDR1 SNHLY and CDR2 FYNNEI. The CDR3 DNA reads as TGTGCCAGCATGGCGACAGAATACTCCTATAATTCACCCCTCCACTTT. This sequence encodes CASMATEYSYNSPLHF.

This clone turned up a few times. Written as DNA, the CDR3 is TGTGCCAGCAACCTGGGGGGGTACGAGCAGTACTTC. Amino acid sequence: CASNLGGYEQYF. The rearrangement joins TRBV6-5 to TRBJ2-7, with 7 nucleotides matching TRBD2. Trimming cost V 7 bases and J 4 bases; bases outside gene matches: 4. The CDR3 totals 12 residues. Germline V gives CDR1 MNHEY, CDR2 SVGAGI.

The J gene is TRBJ2-2, the V gene TRBV24-1; D not certain. Trimming shortened V by 5 bases and J by 7 bases, and 13 bases separated the two germline ends. The CDR3 is 14 amino acids. The germline CDR1 and CDR2 sequences are KGHDR and SFDVKD. CDR3 nucleotide sequence: TGTGCCACCAGTGCCCCGGGTGTCGGCGGGGAGCTGTTTTTT. This translates into CATSAPGVGGELFF.

This chain joins TRBV14 and TRBJ2-7; D unclear. The CDR3 is 11 residues long. V dropped 3 bases and J dropped 5 bases, with 5 bases sitting between them. Germline CDR1 SGHDN, CDR2 FVKESK. CDR3 nucleotide sequence: TGTGCCAGCAGCCATGGGCACGAGCAGTACTTC. Translated, it gives CASSHGHEQYF.

The chain recombines TRBV5-1 with TRBJ1-1; 8 positions match TRBD1. The germline V gene encodes CDR1 SGHRS and CDR2 YFSETQ. This CDR3 spans 16 amino acids. The junction had 7 bases not matched to a gene; V was cut back by 3 bases and J by 0 bases. The CDR3 DNA is TGCGCCAGCAGCTCCTCTACGGGACAGGTGAACACTGAAGCTTTCTTT. Its protein product is CASSSSTGQVNTEAFF.

The chain has TRBV4-1 and TRBJ2-7; TRBD1 might be the D (6 bases). The CDR3 has 14 amino acids. V dropped 7 bases and J dropped 2 bases, with 15 bases sitting between them. CDR1 and CDR2 (germline): MGHRA, YSYEKL. CDR3: CASTRDTLTYEQYF. The CDR3 nucleotides are TGCGCCAGCACTAGGGACACTCTAACCTACGAGCAGTACTTC.

The CDR3 coding sequence is TGCAGCGTATCCAAACAGGGCGGGAGTACTGAAGCTTTCTTT. Translation gives CSVSKQGGSTEAFF. The V and J genes are TRBV29-1 and TRBJ1-1; a weak D match, TRBD1 (6 bases). CDR3 length equals 14 residues. CDR1 is SQVTM, CDR2 ANQGSEA, per germline. Trimming pared 6 bases from V and 5 bases from J, leaving 19 bases between.

The chain employs TRBV5-1 and TRBJ1-1; 7 bases map to TRBD1. Germline assignment: CDR1 SGHRS and CDR2 YFSETQ. The CDR3 contains 16 residues. Trimming took 4 bases from V and 3 from J; bases not matched to a gene: 12. The chain's CDR3 is CASSRGSTGLDTEAFF. The CDR3 region has the DNA TGCGCCAGCAGCCGAGGGTCGACAGGGTTGGACACTGAAGCTTTCTTT. The full variable domain, in which reference TRBV5-1 and TRBJ1-1 provide the parts outside the CDR3, is KAGVTQTPRYLIKTRGQQVTLSCSPISGHRSVSWYQQTPGQGLQFLFEYFSETQRNKGNFPGRFSGRQFSNSRSEMNVSTLELGDSALYLCASSRGSTGLDTEAFFGQGTRLTVV.

J is TRBJ1-2 and V is TRBV9; D not resolved. This CDR3 is 13 amino acids long. The germline V gene encodes CDR1 SGDLS and CDR2 YYNGEE. V shed 3 bases and J shed 6 bases, with 12 bases lying between them. The CDR3 DNA is TGTGCCAGCAGCGGGTACGGGTTCCATGGCTACACCTTC. Its protein product is CASSGYGFHGYTF. The whole variable domain, remainder taken from reference TRBV9 and TRBJ1-2, is DSGVTQTPKHLITATGQRVTLRCSPRSGDLSVYWYQQSLDQGLQFLIQYYNGEERAKGNILERFSAQQFPDLHSELNLSSLELGDSALYFCASSGYGFHGYTFGSGTRLTVV.

V usage is TRBV6-5 and J usage is TRBJ2-3, with TRBD2 matching over 12 bases. The V segment lost 7 bases and the J segment 3 bases; nucleotides outside the gene matches: 2. The CDR3 length is 14 residues. CDR1 is MNHEY and CDR2 is SVGAGI in the germline V gene. The DNA for the CDR3 is TGTGCCAGCATCGGGACTAGCGGGACAGATACGCAGTATTTT. Its translation: CASIGTSGTDTQYF.